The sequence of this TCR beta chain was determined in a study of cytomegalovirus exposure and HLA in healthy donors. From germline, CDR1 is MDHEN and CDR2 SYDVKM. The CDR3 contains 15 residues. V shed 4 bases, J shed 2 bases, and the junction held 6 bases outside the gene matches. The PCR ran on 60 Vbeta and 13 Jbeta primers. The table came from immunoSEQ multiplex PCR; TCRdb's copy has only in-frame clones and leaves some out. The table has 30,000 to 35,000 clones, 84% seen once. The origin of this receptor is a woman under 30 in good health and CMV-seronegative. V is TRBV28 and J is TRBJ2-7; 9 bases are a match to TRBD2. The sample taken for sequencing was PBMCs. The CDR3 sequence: CASSSAGGGTYEQYF. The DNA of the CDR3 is TGTGCCAGCAGTTCGGCGGGAGGGGGGACCTACGAGCAGTACTTC.